Presented here are 3 T cell receptor beta chains from one specimen sequenced in a study of identical twins (dated by TCRdb to 2015 to 2016). The library was made by 5' RACE. The sequencer listed for this sample is Illumina HiSeq 2000. TCRdb reanalyzed the raw reads on its own, using fastp at Q25 for trimming and MiXCR for clone calling, and kept in-frame beta chains. Rows matching on CDR3 protein sequence are summarized as one entry with the most common DNA and genes. This sample is represented by under 300,000 distinct CDR3 sequences; about 14% of them were singletons. The ten top clones hold 8.5% to 10% of the sample. Sequenced input: memory (CD45RO+) T cells sorted from blood. Reading the label with the study, this specimen's cell subset or site is: CD45RO+ enriched T cells. Receptor source: a woman aged 18-29 years in good health.

This clonotype was counted many times. This sequence joins TRBV11-2 and TRBJ2-7; TRBD1 is a possible D gene (6 bases). V dropped 4 bases and J dropped 2 bases, with 18 bases sitting between them. Germline V lookup: CDR1 SGHAT, CDR2 FQNNGV. The CDR3 contains 16 residues. CDR3 bases: TGTGCCAGCAGCTCGTACCTAGGACAGACTGCCTACGAGCAGTACTTC. It encodes CASSSYLGQTAYEQYF.

The rearrangement joins TRBV20-1 to TRBJ2-5; no clear D. This CDR3 is built from 9 residues. Germline V gene sequence: CDR1 DFQATT, CDR2 SNEGSKA (reference sequence). V lost 6 bases and J lost 7, with 6 bases in between. The CDR3: CSAGGTQYF. The CDR3 nucleotides read TGCAGTGCCGGCGGGACCCAGTACTTC.

The chain is built from TRBV7-9 and TRBJ1-2; possible D gene TRBD1, 5 bases. This CDR3 comprises 17 residues. Looked up from germline, CDR1 is SEHNR and CDR2 is FQNEAQ (reference sequence). Deletions cut 0 bases from V and 8 bases from J, with 22 bases between. For the CDR3, the DNA is TGTGCCAGCAGCTTAGCGTCCTCAGGGTTCGTTCATCGAGGCTACACCTTC. Translating gives CASSLASSGFVHRGYTF.